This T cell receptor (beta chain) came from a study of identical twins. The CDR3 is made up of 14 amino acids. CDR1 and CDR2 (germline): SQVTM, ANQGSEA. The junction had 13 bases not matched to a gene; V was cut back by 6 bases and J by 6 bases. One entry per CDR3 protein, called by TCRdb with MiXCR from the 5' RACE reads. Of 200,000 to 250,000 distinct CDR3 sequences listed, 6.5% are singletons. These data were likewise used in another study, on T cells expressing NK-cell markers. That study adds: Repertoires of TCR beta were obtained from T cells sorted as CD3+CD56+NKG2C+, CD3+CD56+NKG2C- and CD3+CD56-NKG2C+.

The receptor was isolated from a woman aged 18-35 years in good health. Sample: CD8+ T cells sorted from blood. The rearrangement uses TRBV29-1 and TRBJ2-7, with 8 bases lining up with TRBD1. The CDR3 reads CSVVGTGGLAEQYF. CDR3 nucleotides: TGCAGCGTGGTGGGGACAGGAGGTTTGGCCGAGCAGTACTTC.